Sequencing of this T cell receptor (beta chain) was carried out in a study of T-cell memory formation after mild COVID-19. TCRdb analysed the 5' RACE reads with MiXCR anew, one entry per CDR3 protein. Of about 180,000 distinct CDR3 sequences in the sample, around 16% were seen once. V dropped 1 base and J dropped 5; count of bases not matched to a gene: 4. Germline V lookup: CDR1 LGHNA, CDR2 YNFKEQ. The CDR3 runs to 14 residues. Sequencing used PBMCs or a T cell subset sorted from them (not recorded which). This clonotype was obtained from an adult woman who had mild COVID-19 (a few samples of this study predate the infection). Cell type and time point are not known. This chain links TRBV4-2 with TRBJ2-5; 7 bases line up with TRBD1. The CDR3 reads CASSQATGLETQYF. DNA for the CDR3: TGTGCCAGCAGCCAAGCGACAGGGTTGGAGACCCAGTACTTC.